The 10 T cell receptor beta chains listed next were all sequenced from one sample in a study of blood T cell repertoires in COVID-19 (dated by TCRdb to 2019 to 2021). The library came from the immunoSEQ multiplex PCR assay. TCRdb limited this immuneACCESS table to in-frame rearrangements with V and J called. A share of clones is missing; checked studies link under half to unresolved V genes, and the rest is unexplained. This sample gives over 450,000 clones in total; roughly nine tenths of them show up just once. The ten largest clones represent around 0.95% of the sample. The sample comprised peripheral blood. Source of these receptors: a man aged 18 to 29 with COVID-19, enrolled during active disease.

This clone was counted a single time. This chain uses TRBV4-1 with TRBJ2-7; 10 nucleotides line up with TRBD1. The germline gives CDR1 MGHRA, CDR2 YSYEKL. The CDR3 consists of 15 residues. V dropped 2 bases and J dropped 6; count of bases not matched to a gene: 7. CDR3 sequence: CASSQPGTGVLEQYF. CDR3 DNA: TGCGCCAGCAGCCAACCCGGGACAGGGGTTCTCGAGCAGTACTTC.

This clone was seen a single time. J is TRBJ1-4 and V is TRBV3-1 (or the pseudogene TRBV3-2); 7 bases align to TRBD1. From germline, CDR1 is LGHDT and CDR2 YNNKEL (reference sequence). Losses at the gene ends were 1 base for V and 6 bases for J; bases not matched to a gene: 5. CDR3 length: 15 amino acids. The CDR3 is CASSQGTGSHEKLFF. The CDR3, as DNA: TGTGCCAGCAGCCAAGGGACAGGTTCTCATGAAAAACTGTTTTTT.

This chain connects TRBV7-3 to TRBJ2-3, with unresolved D. Germline CDR1 SGHTA, CDR2 FQGTGA. V lost 0 bases and J 5 bases, leaving 6 bases between the germline ends. CDR3 length equals 13 residues. CDR3 nucleotide sequence: TGTGCCAGCAGCTTAACATCCCTAGATACGCAGTATTTT. Its translation: CASSLTSLDTQYF.

This clone came up once. V is TRBV3-1 (or the pseudogene TRBV3-2) and J is TRBJ1-5, with D possibly matching TRBD1 (5 bases). V lost 2 bases to trimming and J lost 7 bases, with 18 bases between them. The germline V gene has CDR1 LGHDT and CDR2 YNNKEL (reference sequence). The length of the CDR3 is 16 residues. In nucleotides, the CDR3 is TGTGCCAGCAGCCAATCCTGGGGGGGGTCGAGACAGCCCCAGCATTTT. Its protein product is CASSQSWGGSRQPQHF.

The gene calls are TRBV19 and TRBJ1-4; 7 positions agree with TRBD1. Germline trimming cut 5 bases from V and 0 bases from J; bases unmatched to any gene: 3. Germline CDR1 is LNHDA and CDR2 is SQIVND (reference sequence). The CDR3 runs 15 residues. CDR3 sequence reads: CASSPGTATNEKLFF. Here the CDR3 DNA reads TGTGCCAGTAGTCCCGGGACAGCAACTAATGAAAAACTGTTTTTT.

The V gene is TRBV9, the J gene TRBJ2-5, with 13 positions matching TRBD2. This CDR3 is built from 16 residues. The germline V gene encodes CDR1 SGDLS and CDR2 YYNGEE. J gave up 0 bases and V 3 bases, and 2 bases lay outside the gene matches. The DNA of the CDR3 is TGTGCCAGCAGCGCAGGGACTAGCGGGAACCAAGAGACCCAGTACTTC. This translates into CASSAGTSGNQETQYF.

The genes are TRBV25-1 and TRBJ2-1; 12 bases map to TRBD1. The CDR3 loop spans 16 amino acids. The ends lost 6 bases at V and 5 bases at J; junction bases unmatched: 8. Germline CDR1 reads MGHDK; CDR2 reads SYGVNS. The CDR3 DNA sequence: TGTGCCAGCAGCGGGACAGGGGGCGCGGAGAACAATGAGCAGTTCTTC. It specifies CASSGTGGAENNEQFF.

This chain joins TRBV19 and TRBJ1-1, with 8 bases that match TRBD1. Germline V CDR1 and CDR2: LNHDA, SQIVND (reference sequence). V trimming: 7 bases; J trimming: 5 bases; junction bases outside the gene matches: 15. This CDR3 spans 16 amino acids. The CDR3 nucleotides are TGTGCCAGTACGCCCCAAGGACAGGGATCGGGGACTGAAGCTTTCTTT. As protein: CASTPQGQGSGTEAFF.

This clone was picked up one time. This chain uses TRBV5-4 with TRBJ1-5, with 12 bases that match TRBD1. The germline CDR1 and CDR2 sequences are SGHNT and YYREEE (reference sequence). The ends lost 0 bases at V and 7 bases at J; junction bases unmatched: 2. This CDR3 comprises 15 residues. DNA of the CDR3: TGTGCCAGCAGCTTGGGCGGGACAGGGGGCCAGCCCCAGCATTTT. As protein: CASSLGGTGGQPQHF. Full variable domain (rest looked up from reference TRBV5-4 and TRBJ1-5): ETGVTQSPTHLIKTRGQQVTLRCSSQSGHNTVSWYQQALGQGPQFIFQYYREEENGRGNFPPRFSGLQFPNYSSELNVNALELDDSALYLCASSLGGTGGQPQHFGDGTRLSIL.

CDR3 DNA sequence: TGTGCCAGCAGCCCCGGGACAGGGAGGAGGACCGGGGAGCTGTTTTTT. This encodes CASSPGTGRRTGELFF. The chain is built from TRBV7-9 and TRBJ2-2; 9 bases align to TRBD1. V lost 5 bases and J lost 5; bases outside the gene matches: 9. This CDR3 has 16 amino acids. Germline values: CDR1 SEHNR, CDR2 FQNEAQ (reference sequence).